Each of the 20 T cell receptor beta chains below was sequenced from the same sample in a study of T cell responses to AZD1222 COVID-19 vaccine. Clones were read by immunoSEQ multiplex PCR, and TCRdb kept only the in-frame ones, dropping some. The sample lists some 110,000 clones; about 91% were seen once. This sample comprised peripheral blood, obtained 28 days after the second AZD1222 dose. Every receptor here comes from an adult who received the AZD1222 COVID-19 vaccine.

This chain links TRBV5-4 with TRBJ1-4; D perhaps matches TRBD1 (6 bases). The CDR3 extends over 15 amino acids. V lost 3 bases, J lost 7 bases, and 16 bases lay in between. CDR1 and CDR2 (germline): SGHNT, YYREEE (reference sequence). CDR3 nucleotides: TGTGCCAGCAGCTACACAGGGAATTGGGGTGAAAAACTGTTTTTT. Amino acid sequence: CASSYTGNWGEKLFF.

Concerning this clone itself: Other DNA sequences within the sample encode an identical CDR3. The chain uses TRBV5-1 and TRBJ1-2; no definite D call. Deletions cut 0 bases from V and 6 bases from J, with 6 bases between. From germline, CDR1 is SGHRS and CDR2 YFSETQ. The CDR3 loop spans 12 amino acids. The CDR3 sequence: CASSLGGDGYTF. CDR3 nucleotide sequence: TGCGCCAGCAGCTTGGGTGGGGATGGCTACACCTTC.

Only one count was recorded for this clone. This chain links TRBV30 with TRBJ1-6, with D unclear. V was clipped by 0 bases and J by 0 bases, with 12 bases between them. The germline gives CDR1 GTSNPN, CDR2 SVGIG (reference sequence). The CDR3 has 17 amino acids. In DNA form, the CDR3 reads TGTGCCTGGAGTGTCATCCCGGGGAGCTCCTATAATTCACCCCTCCACTTT. Translating gives CAWSVIPGSSYNSPLHF.

The chain employs TRBV5-4 and TRBJ2-1, with a possible D match to TRBD2 (6 bases). V lost 5 bases and J lost 8, with 14 bases in between. CDR1 and CDR2 (germline): SGHNT, YYREEE (reference sequence). The CDR3 is made up of 13 amino acids. The CDR3 reads CASRVGGKDEQFF. CDR3 sequence (DNA): TGTGCCAGCAGGGTGGGCGGGAAGGATGAGCAGTTCTTC.

The chain links TRBV6-6 to TRBJ1-2; 7 bases fit TRBD1. The CDR3 extends over 14 amino acids. The V gene end was trimmed by 6 bases and the J gene end by 8 bases; junction bases not matched to a gene: 12. Germline loops: CDR1 MNHNY, CDR2 SVGAGI (reference sequence). The CDR3 region is CASSRIDRVQGYTF. In DNA, the CDR3 is TGTGCCAGCAGCCGAATAGACAGGGTTCAAGGCTACACCTTC.

The gene calls are TRBV5-1 and TRBJ1-1, with a possible D match to TRBD1 (6 bases). Trimming shortened V by 2 bases and J by 5 bases, and 10 bases separated the two germline ends. The CDR3 totals 13 residues. Germline CDR1 is SGHRS and CDR2 is YFSETQ. CDR3 coding DNA: TGCGCCAGCAGCTTTTATCAGGGGACTGAAGCTTTCTTT. As protein: CASSFYQGTEAFF.

The chain links TRBV18 to TRBJ1-1, with a tentative D call TRBD1 (5 bases). CDR3 length: 13 amino acids. The V gene lost 1 base and the J gene lost 10 bases, with 13 bases spanning the gap. Looked up from germline, CDR1 is KGHSH and CDR2 is LQKENI. The DNA for the CDR3 is TGTGCCAGCTCACCACGGGACGGCGGAGGAGCTTTCTTT. Its translation: CASSPRDGGGAFF.

The chain uses TRBV11-3 and TRBJ2-2; 7 nucleotides match TRBD1. CDR1 SGHNT and CDR2 YENEEA come from the germline V gene. The ends lost 4 bases at V and 3 bases at J; junction bases unmatched: 8. CDR3 length equals 16 residues. The chain's CDR3 is CASSSRQGMDTGELFF. CDR3 in DNA: TGTGCCAGCAGCTCCCGACAGGGAATGGACACCGGGGAGCTGTTTTTT.

This chain joins TRBV18 and TRBJ2-3, with a tentative D call TRBD2 (5 bases). There are 18 residues in the CDR3. Germline CDR1 is KGHSH and CDR2 is LQKENI. Trimming cost V 2 bases and J 0 bases, with 18 bases left between them. CDR3 in amino acids: CASSPFEVSSGSTDTQYF. The DNA for the CDR3 is TGTGCCAGCTCACCATTCGAGGTGTCGAGCGGTAGCACAGATACGCAGTATTTT.

The chain uses TRBV27 and TRBJ1-5, with 7 nucleotides matching TRBD1. Trimming removed 6 bases from V and 0 bases from J; junction bases left unmatched: 11. The CDR3 covers 17 residues. CDR1 is MNHEY, CDR2 SMNVEV, per germline (reference sequence). Here the CDR3 DNA reads TGTGCCAGCAGCCCATCCCAGACAGGGCGTAGCAATCAGCCCCAGCATTTT. Protein product: CASSPSQTGRSNQPQHF.

The genes are TRBV27 and TRBJ2-2; D gene uncertain. This CDR3 contains 14 residues. The germline V gene has CDR1 MNHEY and CDR2 SMNVEV (reference sequence). Trimming took off 6 bases at V and 3 bases at J, with 11 bases between the two ends. CDR3 loop: CASRVIRDTGELFF. CDR3 DNA: TGTGCCAGCAGGGTGATTCGTGACACCGGGGAGCTGTTTTTT.

J is TRBJ1-2 and V is TRBV11-2; D remains ambiguous. The germline CDR1 and CDR2 sequences are SGHAT and FQNNGV. V was clipped by 4 bases and J by 3 bases, with 12 bases between them. The CDR3 totals 14 residues. DNA for the CDR3: TGTGCCAGCAGCTCCACTATTTCGCACTATGGCTACACCTTC. It specifies CASSSTISHYGYTF.

The chain is built from TRBV6-5 and TRBJ2-6; 9 bases align to TRBD1. The CDR3 has 15 residues. Trimming removed 5 bases from V and 2 bases from J; junction bases left unmatched: 1. Germline CDR1 is MNHEY and CDR2 is SVGAGI. The CDR3 region has the DNA TGTGCCAGCAGTACAGGGGGCGCTGGGGCCAACGTCCTGACTTTC. Residues: CASSTGGAGANVLTF.

V usage is TRBV6-5 and J usage is TRBJ1-1, with unresolved D. The CDR3 consists of 15 residues. Trimming took 0 bases from V and 0 from J, leaving 8 bases between them. Germline lookup yields CDR1 MNHEY and CDR2 SVGAGI. The CDR3 here is CASSYSYTVNTEAFF. The CDR3 nucleotides read TGTGCCAGCAGTTACTCGTACACCGTGAACACTGAAGCTTTCTTT.

This clone has a single count. This sequence joins TRBV5-1 and TRBJ2-1; 7 bases align to TRBD1. After removal of 7 bases from V and 0 bases from J, the junction contained 7 bases not matched to a gene. CDR3 length: 15 residues. Germline CDR1 SGHRS, CDR2 YFSETQ. As DNA, the CDR3 is TGCGCCAGCTCCGGACAGGTGAGCTCCTACAATGAGCAGTTCTTC. Its translation: CASSGQVSSYNEQFF.

The V and J genes are TRBV2 and TRBJ2-2; the match to TRBD2 covers 12 bases. V shed 7 bases and J 5 bases; nucleotides not matched to a gene: 17. CDR1 and CDR2 from the germline V gene are SNHLY and FYNNEI. The CDR3 runs to 19 residues. The CDR3 loop reads CASTMPTSGSQMGTGELFF. The CDR3 region has the DNA TGTGCCAGCACCATGCCGACTAGCGGGAGTCAGATGGGTACCGGGGAGCTGTTTTTT.

V is TRBV5-1 and J is TRBJ1-3; no clear D gene. CDR3 size: 16 residues. CDR1 and CDR2 (germline): SGHRS, YFSETQ. V was trimmed by 7 bases and J by 0 bases, leaving 17 bases between them. The CDR3 spells CASHEVGSLSGNTIYF. DNA of the CDR3: TGCGCCAGCCACGAGGTTGGCTCTCTCTCTGGAAACACCATATATTTT.

The chain is built from TRBV2 and TRBJ1-3; D unclear. V was shortened by 5 bases and J by 0 bases, with 5 bases between the two germline ends. Looked up from germline, CDR1 is SNHLY and CDR2 is FYNNEI. The CDR3 totals 13 residues. The CDR3 loop is CASSWDSGNTIYF. As DNA, the CDR3 is TGTGCCAGCAGTTGGGACTCTGGAAACACCATATATTTT.

The sample holds one count of this clone. The rearrangement links TRBV5-4 to TRBJ2-5; maybe TRBD1 (6 bases). V was cut by 4 bases and J by 2 bases, with 12 bases left in between. This CDR3 spans 14 amino acids. Germline V gene data show CDR1 as SGHNT and CDR2 as YYREEE (reference sequence). CDR3 protein: CASSPGQTQETQYF. CDR3 coding DNA: TGTGCCAGCAGCCCTGGACAGACTCAAGAGACCCAGTACTTC. Based on the CDR3 plus reference TRBV5-4 and TRBJ2-5, the full variable domain is ETGVTQSPTHLIKTRGQQVTLRCSSQSGHNTVSWYQQALGQGPQFIFQYYREEENGRGNFPPRFSGLQFPNYSSELNVNALELDDSALYLCASSPGQTQETQYFGPGTRLLVL.

The genes are TRBV6-5 and TRBJ1-5, with 7 nucleotides matching TRBD1. Germline CDR1 reads MNHEY; CDR2 reads SVGAGI. J was trimmed by 5 bases and V by 7 bases; bases with no gene match: 8. This CDR3 is 14 amino acids long. In nucleotides, the CDR3 is TGTGCCAGCACCAGGGACAGTCTATATCAGCCCCAGCATTTT. It is translated as CASTRDSLYQPQHF.